This T cell receptor beta chain originates from a study of blood T cell repertoires in COVID-19. Assay used: immunoSEQ multiplex PCR; TCRdb lists only in-frame clones, some missing. In the table there are some 200,000 clones, 82% of which are singletons. This CDR3 contains 15 residues. The germline CDR1 and CDR2 sequences are SGHRS and YFSETQ. Trimming at V came to 7 bases and at J to 0 bases, leaving 10 bases not matched to a gene. Each participant's cohort was designated according to participant-reported clinical history. The sequenced material came from PBMCs or T cells enriched from blood (not recorded which). V usage is TRBV5-1 and J usage is TRBJ2-7; 7 bases match TRBD2. This TCR was sampled from a woman aged 55-75 years with acute COVID-19. CDR3 coding DNA: TGCGCCAGCCGCTCATCTAGCGGCGTCTCCTACGAGCAGTACTTC. This translates into CASRSSSGVSYEQYF. The whole variable domain, remainder taken from reference TRBV5-1 and TRBJ2-7, is KAGVTQTPRYLIKTRGQQVTLSCSPISGHRSVSWYQQTPGQGLQFLFEYFSETQRNKGNFPGRFSGRQFSNSRSEMNVSTLELGDSALYLCASRSSSGVSYEQYFGPGTRLTVT.